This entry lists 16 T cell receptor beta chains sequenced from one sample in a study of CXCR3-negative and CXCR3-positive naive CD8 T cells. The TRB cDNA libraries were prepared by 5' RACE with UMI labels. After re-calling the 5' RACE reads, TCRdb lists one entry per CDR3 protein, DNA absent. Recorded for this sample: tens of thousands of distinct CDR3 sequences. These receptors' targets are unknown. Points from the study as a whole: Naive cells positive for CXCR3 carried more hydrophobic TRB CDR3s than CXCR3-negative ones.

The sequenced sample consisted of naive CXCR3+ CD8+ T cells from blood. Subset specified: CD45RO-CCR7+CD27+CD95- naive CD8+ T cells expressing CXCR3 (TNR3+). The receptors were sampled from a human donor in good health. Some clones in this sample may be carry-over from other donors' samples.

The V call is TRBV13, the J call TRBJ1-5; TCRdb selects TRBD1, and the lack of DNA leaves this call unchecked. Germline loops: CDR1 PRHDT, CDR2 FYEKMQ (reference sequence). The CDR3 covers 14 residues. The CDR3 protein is CASSLHRDNQPQHF.

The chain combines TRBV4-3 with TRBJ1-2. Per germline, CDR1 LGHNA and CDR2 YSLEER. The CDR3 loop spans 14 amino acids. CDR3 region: CASSQGGDYRGYTF.

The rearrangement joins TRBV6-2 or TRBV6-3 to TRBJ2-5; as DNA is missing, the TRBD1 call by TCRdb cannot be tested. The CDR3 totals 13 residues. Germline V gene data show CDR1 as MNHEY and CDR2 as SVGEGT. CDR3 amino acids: CASSHRGLETQYF.

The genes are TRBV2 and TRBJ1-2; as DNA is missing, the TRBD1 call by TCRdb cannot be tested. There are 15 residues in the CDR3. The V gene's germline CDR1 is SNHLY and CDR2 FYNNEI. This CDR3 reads CASSEYRGSGDGYTF.

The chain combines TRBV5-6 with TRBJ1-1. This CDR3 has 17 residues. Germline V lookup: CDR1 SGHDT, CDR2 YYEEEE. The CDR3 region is CASSFYSGRNQNTEAFF.

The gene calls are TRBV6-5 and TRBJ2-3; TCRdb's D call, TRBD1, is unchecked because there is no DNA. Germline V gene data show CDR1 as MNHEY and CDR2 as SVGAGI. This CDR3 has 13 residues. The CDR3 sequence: CASSYFPGTGNHF.

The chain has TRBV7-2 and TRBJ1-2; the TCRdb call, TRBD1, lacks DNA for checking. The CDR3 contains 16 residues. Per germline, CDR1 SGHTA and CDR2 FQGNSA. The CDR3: CASSPDLWTPGDGYTF.

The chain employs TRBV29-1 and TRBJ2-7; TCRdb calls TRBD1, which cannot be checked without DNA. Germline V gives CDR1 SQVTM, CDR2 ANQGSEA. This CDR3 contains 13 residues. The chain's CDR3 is CSVVRTGAYEQYF.

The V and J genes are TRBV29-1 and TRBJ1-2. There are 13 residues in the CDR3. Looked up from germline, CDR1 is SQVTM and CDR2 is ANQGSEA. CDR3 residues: CSVEGQSHYGYTF.

CDR3 sequence: CASSQAVTSSYNEQFF. The chain employs TRBV4-1 and TRBJ2-1. Looked up from germline, CDR1 is MGHRA and CDR2 is YSYEKL. The CDR3 extends over 16 amino acids.

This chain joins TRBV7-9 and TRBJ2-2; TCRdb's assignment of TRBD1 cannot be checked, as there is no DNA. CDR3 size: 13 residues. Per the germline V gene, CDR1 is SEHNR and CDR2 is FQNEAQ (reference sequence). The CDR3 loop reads CASSEGQGVELFF.

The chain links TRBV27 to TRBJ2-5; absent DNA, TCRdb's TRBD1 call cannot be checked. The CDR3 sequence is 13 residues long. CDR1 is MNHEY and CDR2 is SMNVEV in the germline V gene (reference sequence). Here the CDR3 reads CASSRDRGETQYF.

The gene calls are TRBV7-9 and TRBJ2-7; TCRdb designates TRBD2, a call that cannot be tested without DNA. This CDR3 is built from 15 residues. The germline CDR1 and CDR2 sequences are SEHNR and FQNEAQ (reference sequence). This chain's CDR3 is CASSSPGLAALEQYF.

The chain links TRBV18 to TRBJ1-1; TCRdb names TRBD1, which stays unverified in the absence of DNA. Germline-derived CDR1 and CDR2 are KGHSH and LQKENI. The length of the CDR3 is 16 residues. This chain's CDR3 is CASSPPRGRSNTEAFF.

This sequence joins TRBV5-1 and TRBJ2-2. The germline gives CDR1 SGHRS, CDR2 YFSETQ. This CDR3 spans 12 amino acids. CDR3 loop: CASSLTTGELFF.

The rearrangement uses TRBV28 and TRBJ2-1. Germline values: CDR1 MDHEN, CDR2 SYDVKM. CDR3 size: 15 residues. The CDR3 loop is CASSLIGSSYNEQFF.